The source of this TCR beta chain is a study of cytomegalovirus exposure and HLA in healthy donors. Overall study results and limits: The authors enumerated around 150 TCR beta chains as linked to cytomegalovirus.

The PCR contained 60 Vbeta and 13 Jbeta primers. Clones were sequenced by immunoSEQ multiplex PCR, and TCRdb holds only the in-frame ones, with some missing. The repertoire has about 170,000 clones, 75% to 85% of them found once; the top ten carry less than 9%. This clone has just one count. Its target is unknown. The identical CDR3 is also encoded by other nucleotide sequences in the sample. Sequenced sample: PBMCs. This clonotype was sampled from a young man in good health and CMV-seropositive.

This CDR3 is CASSLATDTQYF. The CDR3 DNA reads as TGTGCCAGCAGCTTAGCAACAGATACGCAGTATTTT. The chain employs TRBV11-3 and TRBJ2-3; D ambiguous. The CDR3 is 12 residues long. Between the trimmed V and J ends, which lost 1 base and 3 bases, there was a span of 2 bases. CDR1 and CDR2 from the germline V gene are SGHNT and YENEEA.